Included here is one T cell receptor beta chain sequence, with context. Its antigen is as yet unknown. Germline-derived CDR1 and CDR2 are ENHRY and SYGVKD. The CDR3 runs 12 residues. V lost 8 bases, J lost 3 bases, and 2 bases stayed unmatched. This sample was taken from a study of CD8+CD57+ T cells in acquired aplastic anemia. At the level of the study: Isolated CD4+ and CD8+ cells, once sorted, yielded DNA averaging around 3 ug.

General study results and limits: Some 27 CD8+ CDR3 sequences were shared between patients and controls. Patients did not significantly differ from controls in CD8+ Simpson's diversity.

According to the study, genomic DNA was the template for TCR beta VDJ and CDR3 profiling. TCRdb recomputed calls from the reads with MiXCR, one row per CDR3 protein. The sample lists some 190,000 distinct CDR3 sequences, roughly half occurring once. This chain links TRBV10-3 with TRBJ1-2, with TRBD1 identical over 8 bases. The TCR originated in a human donor in good health. The sample comprised sorted CD4+, CD8+, or CD8+CD57+ T cells (not recorded which) from PBMCs. The CDR3 region is CAIQGQDYGYTF. CDR3 bases: TGTGCCATCCAGGGACAGGACTATGGCTACACCTTC.